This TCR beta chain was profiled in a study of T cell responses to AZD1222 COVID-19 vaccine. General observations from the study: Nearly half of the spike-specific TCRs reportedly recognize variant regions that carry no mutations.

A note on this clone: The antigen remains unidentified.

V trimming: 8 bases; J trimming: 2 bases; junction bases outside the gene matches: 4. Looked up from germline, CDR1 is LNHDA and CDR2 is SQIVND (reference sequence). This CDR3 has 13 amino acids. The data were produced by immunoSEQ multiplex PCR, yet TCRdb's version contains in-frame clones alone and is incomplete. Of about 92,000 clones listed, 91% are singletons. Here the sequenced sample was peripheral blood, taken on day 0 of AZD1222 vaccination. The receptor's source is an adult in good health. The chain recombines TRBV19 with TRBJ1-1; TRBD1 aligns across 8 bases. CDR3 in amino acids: CASLQGDNTEAFF. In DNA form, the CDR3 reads TGTGCCAGTCTACAGGGGGATAACACTGAAGCTTTCTTT.